The entry below gives a single T cell receptor (beta chain) sequence along with its context. Antigen: not known. This entry is derived from a study of T cell responses to AZD1222 COVID-19 vaccine. Overall study results and limits: Across spike, vaccine-associated CD4 TCRs were found, dominant at 160-218 and 743-854. The donor group comprised mostly white British people and more females; the analysis possibly underestimated clonal diversity. Baseline seropositivity occurred in only a handful of AZD1222 recipients.

Between the trimmed V and J ends, which lost 6 bases and 2 bases, there was a span of 11 bases. This CDR3 region has 15 residues. CDR1 is LNHDA and CDR2 is SQIVND in the germline V gene (reference sequence). Here immunoSEQ multiplex PCR was the method, and the copy in TCRdb shows in-frame clones only, minus some. The repertoire holds more than 150,000 clones, less than 90% seen once, with 6.9% in the top ten. The rearrangement uses TRBV19 and TRBJ2-6, with D uncertain. Source: peripheral blood, taken after recovery from COVID-19. This receptor was obtained from an adult who had recovered from COVID-19. CDR3 coding DNA: TGTGCCAGTAGCAGCGTGGTTACTGGGGCCAACGTCCTGACTTTC. It translates to CASSSVVTGANVLTF.